Described below is a single TCR beta chain sequence and its context. Its specificity is unknown. The sample comes from a study of vaccination effects on CD4 cells after COVID-19. Produced via immunoSEQ multiplex PCR; TCRdb's table is partial and in-frame only. The data contain some 69,000 clones, around 69% of them singletons. Viral peptide pool expansion of antigen-specific CD4+ T cells preceded sequencing in the ViraFEST assay. Upon completion of around eleven days in culture, CD4+ T cells were isolated. Nobody among the vaccine recipients had prior SARS-CoV-2 infection (nucleocapsid antibodies were negative). Wells of roughly 1.9 million PBMC each were grown with 8.5 to 10 IU/ml IL-2 and roughly 10 ug/ml peptides. Whole-study results and caveats: Marked clonal contraction of both clone types appeared late after vaccination. Convalescent patients were few in the study, and early post-infection timepoints were absent.

Germline V gene sequence: CDR1 LNHDA, CDR2 SQIVND (reference sequence). The length of the CDR3 is 11 residues. The V end lost 7 bases, the J end lost 14 bases, and 16 bases lay between the germline ends. The chain is built from TRBV19 and TRBJ2-3, with D unclear. The TCR sequence derives from a human donor who received a COVID-19 vaccine. The sample consisted of CD4+ T cells from PBMCs cultured with HCoV-NL63 spike peptides, taken before COVID-19 vaccination. The CDR3 DNA follows: TGTGCCAGTAAGCCCGGTGTGCCCACGTATTTT. Translating it yields CASKPGVPTYF.